This TCR beta chain was observed in a study of blood T cell repertoires in COVID-19. Overall study context: Italy, Spain and the United States were the sources of the convalescent and acute COVID-19 samples.

The assay was immunoSEQ multiplex PCR, and TCRdb's table has in-frame clones only and misses some. The table records approximately 220,000 clones, approximately 90% of them present only once. The study counted Cohort 3 donors as recovered given two negative PCRs, clearance, or symptom resolution. The CDR3 totals 17 residues. With 11 bases removed from V and 4 bases from J, the gap between germline ends came to 29 bases. Per the germline V gene, CDR1 is LNHDA and CDR2 is SQIVND (reference sequence). The receptor was derived from a man younger than 40 who had recovered from COVID-19. The chain has TRBV19 and TRBJ1-2; possibly TRBD1 for D (6 bases). The sequenced sample was PBMCs or T cells enriched from blood (not recorded which). In DNA, the CDR3 is TGTGCCGCCAGTAATTTTAGGGCGGACAGCAGTTTCTATGGCTACACCTTC. Encoded protein: CAASNFRADSSFYGYTF.